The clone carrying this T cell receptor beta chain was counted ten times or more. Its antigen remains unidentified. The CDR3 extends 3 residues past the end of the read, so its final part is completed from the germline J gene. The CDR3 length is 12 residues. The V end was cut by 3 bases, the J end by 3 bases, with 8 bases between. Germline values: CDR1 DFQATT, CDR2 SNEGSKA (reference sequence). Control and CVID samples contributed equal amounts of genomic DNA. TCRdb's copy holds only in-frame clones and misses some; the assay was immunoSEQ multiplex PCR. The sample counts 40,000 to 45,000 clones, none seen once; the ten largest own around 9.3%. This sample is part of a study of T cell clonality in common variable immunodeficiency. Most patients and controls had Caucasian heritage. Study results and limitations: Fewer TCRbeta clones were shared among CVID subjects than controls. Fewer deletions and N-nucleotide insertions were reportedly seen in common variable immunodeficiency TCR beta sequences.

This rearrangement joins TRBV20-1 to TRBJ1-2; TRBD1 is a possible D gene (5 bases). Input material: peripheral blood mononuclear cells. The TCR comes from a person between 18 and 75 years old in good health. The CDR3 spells CSASEGHYGYTF. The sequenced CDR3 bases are TGCAGTGCTAGTGAGGGGCACTATGGC.